This TCR beta chain was profiled in a study of pediatric ulcerative colitis. General study points: Two rectal clonotypes were found only in ulcerative colitis patients, all of them. Acute severe colitis showed lower rectal diversity from clonal expansions. Compared with controls, ulcerative colitis showed greater blood-rectum clone sharing.

TCRdb keeps only in-frame clones here, not all; method: immunoSEQ multiplex PCR. This table holds 30,000 to 40,000 clones, 80% to 85% found once. One to two pinch biopsies were taken from the rectum during colonoscopy. No immunosuppressive drugs were given to ulcerative colitis patients before diagnostic colonoscopy. About this clone itself: Its antigen is not known.

The source material was gut tissue. The TCR originated in a boy aged 5-17 years with mild ulcerative colitis.

CDR3 sequence (DNA): TGTGCCAGCAGTTACGACGGGAATTCACCCCTCCACTTT. This sequence encodes CASSYDGNSPLHF. The chain couples TRBV6-5 to TRBJ1-6; D not resolved. V was clipped by 2 bases and J by 7 bases, with 6 bases between them. The CDR3 covers 13 residues. CDR1 and CDR2 (germline): MNHEY, SVGAGI.